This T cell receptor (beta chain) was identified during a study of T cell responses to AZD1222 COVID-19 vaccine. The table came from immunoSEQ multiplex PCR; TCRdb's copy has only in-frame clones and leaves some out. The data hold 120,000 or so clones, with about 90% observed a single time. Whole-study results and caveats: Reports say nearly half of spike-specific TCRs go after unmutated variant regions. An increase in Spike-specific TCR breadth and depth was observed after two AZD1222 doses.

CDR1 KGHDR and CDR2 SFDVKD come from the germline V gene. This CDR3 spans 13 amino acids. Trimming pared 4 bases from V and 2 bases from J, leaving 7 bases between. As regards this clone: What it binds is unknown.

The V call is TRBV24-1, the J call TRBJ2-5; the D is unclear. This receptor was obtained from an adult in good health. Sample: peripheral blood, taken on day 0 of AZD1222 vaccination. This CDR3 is CATSEDLQETQYF. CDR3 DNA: TGTGCCACCAGTGAAGACCTACAAGAGACCCAGTACTTC.